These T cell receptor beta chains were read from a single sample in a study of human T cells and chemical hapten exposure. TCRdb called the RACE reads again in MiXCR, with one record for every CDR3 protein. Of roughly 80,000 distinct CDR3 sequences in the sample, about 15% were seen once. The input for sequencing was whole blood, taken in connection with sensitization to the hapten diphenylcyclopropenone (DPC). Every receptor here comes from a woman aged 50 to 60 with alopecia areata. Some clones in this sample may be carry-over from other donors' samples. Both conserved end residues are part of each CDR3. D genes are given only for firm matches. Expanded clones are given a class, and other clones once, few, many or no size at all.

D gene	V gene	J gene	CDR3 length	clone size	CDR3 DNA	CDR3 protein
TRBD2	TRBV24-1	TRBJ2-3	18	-	TGTGCCACCAGTGACACACCGGGACTAGCGGGAGAGACAGATACGCAGTATTTT	CATSDTPGLAGETDTQYF
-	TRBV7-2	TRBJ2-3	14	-	TGTGCCAGCAGTCGCCTGCTAAACACAGATACGCAGTATTTT	CASSRLLNTDTQYF
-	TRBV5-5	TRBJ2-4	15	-	TGTGCCAGCAGCTTGATGGGGCAGGGGCTGAACATTCAGTACTTC	CASSLMGQGLNIQYF
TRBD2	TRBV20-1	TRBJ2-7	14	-	TGCAGTGCTCAAGAGGGCGGGAGTGGGTACGAGCAGTACTTC	CSAQEGGSGYEQYF
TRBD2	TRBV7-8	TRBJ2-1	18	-	TGTGCCAGCAGCAATTGGACTAGCGGGAGGCTCTCCTACAATGAGCAGTTCTTC	CASSNWTSGRLSYNEQFF
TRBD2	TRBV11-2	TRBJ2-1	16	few	TGTGCCAGCAGCCAAAATTATAGGGGCGGGAGTAAGCCGCAGTTCTTC	CASSQNYRGGSKPQFF
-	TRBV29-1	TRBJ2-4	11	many	TGCAGCGTGGCCCACAGGGACTCTCAGTACTTC	CSVAHRDSQYF
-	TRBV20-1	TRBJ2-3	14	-	TGCAGTGCTACGATTGCGGGAATCACAGATACGCAGTATTTT	CSATIAGITDTQYF
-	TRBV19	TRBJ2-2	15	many	TGTGCCAGTACCCTATCCAGCGGGCCTGGCGGGGAGCTGTTTTTT	CASTLSSGPGGELFF
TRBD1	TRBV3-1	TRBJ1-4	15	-	TGTGCCAGCAGCCCTACCGGGACAGGGGCTGAAAAACTGTTTTTT	CASSPTGTGAEKLFF
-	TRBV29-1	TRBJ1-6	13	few	TGCAGCGTTGCCAGGGCCCCTTCGGAACCCCTCCACTTT	CSVARAPSEPLHF
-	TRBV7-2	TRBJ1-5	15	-	TGTGCCAGCAGCTTAGTTGCCTCAGCGAATCAGCCCCAGCATTTT	CASSLVASANQPQHF
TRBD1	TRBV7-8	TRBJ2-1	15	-	TGTGCCAGCAGCCCAGACCGGGACAGAAACAATGAGCAGTTCTTC	CASSPDRDRNNEQFF
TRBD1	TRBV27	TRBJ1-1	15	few	TGTGCCAGCAGTTTAGGACAGGGGCTGAACACTGAAGCTTTCTTT	CASSLGQGLNTEAFF
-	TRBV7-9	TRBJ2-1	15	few	TGTGCCAGCAGCTTAGTCGGGAGTCTCTACAATGAGCAGTTCTTC	CASSLVGSLYNEQFF
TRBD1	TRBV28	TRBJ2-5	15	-	TGTGCCAGCAGTTCCCCCGGGACAGGGAAAGAGACCCAGTACTTC	CASSSPGTGKETQYF
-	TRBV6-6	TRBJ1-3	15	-	TGTGCCAGCGATGTCCAGGCGGCCTCTGGAAACACCATATATTTT	CASDVQAASGNTIYF
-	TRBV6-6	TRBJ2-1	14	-	TGTGCCAGCAGATCGACGGGAAGCTACAATGAGCAGTTCTTC	CASRSTGSYNEQFF
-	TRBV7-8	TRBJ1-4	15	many	TGTGCCAGCAGCTTATTTGAACAGGGAGGTGAAAAACTGTTTTTT	CASSLFEQGGEKLFF
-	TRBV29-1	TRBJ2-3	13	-	TGCAGCGTTGCCCTTATGGTAACAGATACGCAGTATTTT	CSVALMVTDTQYF
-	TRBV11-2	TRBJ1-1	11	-	TGTGCCAGCAAACTTATCACTGAAGCTTTCTTT	CASKLITEAFF
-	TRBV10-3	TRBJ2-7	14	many	TGTGCCATCAGTGAGACAGGGCAAGGCTACGAGCAGTACTTC	CAISETGQGYEQYF
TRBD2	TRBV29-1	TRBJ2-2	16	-	TGCAGCGCCGGACTAGCGGGAGGGCCCAGCACCGGGGAGCTGTTTTTT	CSAGLAGGPSTGELFF
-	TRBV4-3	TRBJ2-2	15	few	TGCGCCAGCAGCCAACGGACAGAGGTCACCGGGGAGCTGTTTTTT	CASSQRTEVTGELFF
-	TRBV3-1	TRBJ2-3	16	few	TGTGCCAGCAGCCACCGAGAAATATCCGGCACAGATACGCAGTATTTT	CASSHREISGTDTQYF
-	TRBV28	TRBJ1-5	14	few	TGTGCCACCCGGGGGCCAGCCTGGGCAGGGCCCCAGCATTTT	CATRGPAWAGPQHF
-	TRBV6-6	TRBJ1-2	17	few	TGTGCCAGCAGTTACTCAAGGGGGGGGCCCACTAACTATGGCTACACCTTC	CASSYSRGGPTNYGYTF
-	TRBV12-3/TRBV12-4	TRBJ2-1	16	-	TGTGCCAGCGCCCAACCTAACGGGGACGTTATGAATGAGCAGTTCTTC	CASAQPNGDVMNEQFF
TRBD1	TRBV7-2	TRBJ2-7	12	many	TGTGCCAGCAGCTGGGACAGGGGGCTGATCTACTTC	CASSWDRGLIYF
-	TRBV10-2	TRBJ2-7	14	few	TGCGCCAGCAGTGAGTGGGTACCTGCAGGGGAGCAGTACTTC	CASSEWVPAGEQYF
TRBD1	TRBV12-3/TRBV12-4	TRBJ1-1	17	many	TGTGCCAGCAGTCCGGGACAGGTGGGGCGTGTGAACACTGAAGCTTTCTTT	CASSPGQVGRVNTEAFF
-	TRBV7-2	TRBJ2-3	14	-	TGTGCCAGCAGCTCGGGGCCTGCCACGGATACGCAGTATTTT	CASSSGPATDTQYF
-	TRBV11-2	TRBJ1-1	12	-	TGTGCCAGCCTAGGGGTAAACACTGAAGCTTTCTTT	CASLGVNTEAFF
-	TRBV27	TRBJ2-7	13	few	TGTGCCAGCAGTTCCACGGGTCCGAGCGAGCAGTACTTC	CASSSTGPSEQYF
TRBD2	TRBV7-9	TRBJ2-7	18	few	TGTGCCAGCAGCCCAGACCGCCAACTAGCGGGAGCTCTTGGCGAGCAGTACTTC	CASSPDRQLAGALGEQYF
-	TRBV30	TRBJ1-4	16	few	TGTGCCTGGAGTCCGGCGAAACAGGGTGGGGATGAAAAACTGTTTTTT	CAWSPAKQGGDEKLFF
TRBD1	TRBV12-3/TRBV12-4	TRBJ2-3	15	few	TGTGCCAGCAGCCCCGGACAGGCTAGCACAGATACGCAGTATTTT	CASSPGQASTDTQYF
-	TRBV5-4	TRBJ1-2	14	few	TGTGCCAGCAGCCCGGGGGAAAGGAACTATGGCTACACCTTC	CASSPGERNYGYTF
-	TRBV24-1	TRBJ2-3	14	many	TGTGCCACCAGTGATTGGTTCGGGACAGATACGCAGTATTTT	CATSDWFGTDTQYF
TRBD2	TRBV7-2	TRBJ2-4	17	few	TGTGCCAGCAGCTTAGTTTCTGGGGCTGGGCGGGGGAACATTCAGTACTTC	CASSLVSGAGRGNIQYF
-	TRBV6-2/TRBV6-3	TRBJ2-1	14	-	TGTGCCAGCAGTGGTGGGCTGGGACGGGGTGAGCAGTTCTTC	CASSGGLGRGEQFF
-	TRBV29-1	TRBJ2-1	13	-	TGCAGCGTTGAAGGAAGCTCCTACAATGAGCAGTTCTTC	CSVEGSSYNEQFF
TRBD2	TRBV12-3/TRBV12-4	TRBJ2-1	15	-	TGTGCCAGCAGTTCCCAAGCGGGAGGGCCGGGTGAGCAGTTCTTC	CASSSQAGGPGEQFF
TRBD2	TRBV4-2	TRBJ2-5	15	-	TGTGCCAGCAGCCAAGAAGGAGCGGGAGCAGAGACCCAGTACTTC	CASSQEGAGAETQYF
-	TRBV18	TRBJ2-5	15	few	TGTGCCAGCTCACCACAGACAGGAGGTCAAGAGACCCAGTACTTC	CASSPQTGGQETQYF
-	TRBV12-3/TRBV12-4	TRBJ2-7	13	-	TGTGCCAGCAGTTTAGACAGGGACTACGAGCAGTACTTC	CASSLDRDYEQYF
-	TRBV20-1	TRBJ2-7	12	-	TGCAGTGCTAGTGTAGGGAGCTACGAGCAGTACTTC	CSASVGSYEQYF
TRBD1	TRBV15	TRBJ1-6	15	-	TGTGCCACCAGCAGAACCTCAGGGGGACATTCACCCCTCCACTTT	CATSRTSGGHSPLHF
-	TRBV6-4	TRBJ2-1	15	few	TGTGCCAGCAGTGACGGGGCAGGGGACGACAATGAGCAGTTCTTC	CASSDGAGDDNEQFF
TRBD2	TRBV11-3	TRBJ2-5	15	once	TGTGCCAGCAGCTTGGGGACTAGCAGCCAAGAGACCCAGTACTTC	CASSLGTSSQETQYF
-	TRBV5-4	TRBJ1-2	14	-	TGTGCCAGCAGCTTGGTGGACAGTAACTATGGCTACACCTTC	CASSLVDSNYGYTF
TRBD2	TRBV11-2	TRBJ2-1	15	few	TGTGCCAGCACCTTGCTTACTAGCGGGGTAGATGAGCAGTTCTTC	CASTLLTSGVDEQFF
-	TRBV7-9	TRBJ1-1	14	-	TGTGCCAGCAGCTTATGGGGCGCGGGCACTGAAGCTTTCTTT	CASSLWGAGTEAFF
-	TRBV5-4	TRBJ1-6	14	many	TGTGCCAGCAGCCCCCAAGGGCCGAATTCACCCCTCCACTTT	CASSPQGPNSPLHF